These 4 T cell receptor beta chains were all obtained from the same sample, sequenced in a study of pediatric ulcerative colitis. Libraries were prepared by immunoSEQ multiplex PCR; TCRdb keeps only in-frame clonotypes and omits some of them. This table holds 8,500 to 13,000 clones, approximately 85% found once. During colonoscopy, one to two rectal pinch biopsies were collected. Sample: gut tissue. All receptors come from a girl between 5 and 17 years old who was a control in a study of pediatric ulcerative colitis.

The J gene is TRBJ2-7, the V gene TRBV7-6, with 7 bases that match TRBD2. V was pared by 0 bases and J by 6 bases, with 5 bases of the junction left unmatched. The V gene's germline CDR1 is SGHVS and CDR2 FNYEAQ. The CDR3 has 14 amino acids. The CDR3 region has the DNA TGTGCCAGCAGCTTAGCGCGGGAGTCGTCCGAGCAGTACTTC. Translating gives CASSLARESSEQYF.

The CDR3 sequence: CASTPKGSPLYGYTF. The DNA of the CDR3 is TGCGCCAGCACCCCGAAAGGATCCCCATTGTATGGCTACACCTTC. V is TRBV5-1 and J is TRBJ1-2; the D is unclear. The V end was cut by 6 bases, the J end by 5 bases, with 20 bases between. Looked up from germline, CDR1 is SGHRS and CDR2 is YFSETQ. The CDR3 covers 15 residues.

The CDR3 nucleotides read TGTGCCAGCAGTTTCGGTGGGAACTCCTACGAGCAGTACTTC. This gives the protein CASSFGGNSYEQYF. V and J are TRBV27 and TRBJ2-7, with D unresolved. The CDR3 runs to 14 residues. CDR1 is MNHEY, CDR2 SMNVEV, per germline (reference sequence). Trimming cost V 3 bases and J 0 bases, with 9 bases left between them.

The V call is TRBV27, the J call TRBJ1-1; the D gene is possibly TRBD1 (5 bases). CDR1 and CDR2 (germline): MNHEY, SMNVEV (reference sequence). This CDR3 comprises 14 residues. Trimming took off 2 bases at V and 5 bases at J, with 12 bases between the two ends. The CDR3 DNA follows: TGTGCCAGCAGTTTAACTCTTCGGGGGACTGAAGCTTTCTTT. Its translation: CASSLTLRGTEAFF.